This T cell receptor beta chain was recorded in a study of T cells expressing NK-cell markers. Study as a whole: Underlying the TCR beta repertoires were sorted CD3+CD56+NKG2C+, CD3+CD56+NKG2C- and CD3+CD56-NKG2C+ T cells. Seven of the eight sequenced donors were classified as HCMV-seropositive, and one was classified as seronegative.

The authors generated TCR beta cDNA through 5'RACE template switching with UMIs. TCRdb derives one entry per CDR3 protein from the 5' RACE reads, leaving out DNA. The sample data list 440,000 or so distinct CDR3 sequences. Germline V gives CDR1 SGHTA, CDR2 FQGTGA. This CDR3 comprises 15 residues. Sequencing input: blood T cells: a sorted CD56 or NKG2C T cell subset, CD4+ or CD8+ T cells, or bulk PBMC T cells (not recorded which). This receptor was taken from a woman aged 18 to 75 in good health. The J gene is TRBJ2-1, the V gene TRBV7-3; as DNA is missing, the TRBD1 call by TCRdb cannot be tested. The chain's CDR3 is CASSLEGAIYNEQFF.